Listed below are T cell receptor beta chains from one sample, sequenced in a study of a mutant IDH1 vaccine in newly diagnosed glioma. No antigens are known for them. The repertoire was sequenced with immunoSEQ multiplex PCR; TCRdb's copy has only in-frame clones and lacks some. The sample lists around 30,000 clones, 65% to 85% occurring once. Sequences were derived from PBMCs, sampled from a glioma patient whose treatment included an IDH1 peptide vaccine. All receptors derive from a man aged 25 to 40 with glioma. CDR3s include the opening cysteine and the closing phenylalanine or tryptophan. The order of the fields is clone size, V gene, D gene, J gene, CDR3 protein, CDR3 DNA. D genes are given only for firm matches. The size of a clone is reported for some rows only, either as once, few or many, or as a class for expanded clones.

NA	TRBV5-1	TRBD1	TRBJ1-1	CASSRGTVNTEAFF	TGCGCCAGCAGCCGCGGGACAGTAAACACTGAAGCTTTCTTT
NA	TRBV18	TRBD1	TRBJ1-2	CASSTGQGGNYGYTF	TGTGCCAGCTCAACAGGACAGGGGGGAAACTATGGCTACACCTTC
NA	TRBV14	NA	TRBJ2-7	CASSQGAPGTSYEQYF	TGTGCCAGCAGCCAGGGCGCCCCCGGGACTTCTTACGAGCAGTACTTC
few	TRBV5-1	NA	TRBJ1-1	CASSHTTVTEAFF	TGCGCCAGCAGCCACACCACAGTCACTGAAGCTTTCTTT
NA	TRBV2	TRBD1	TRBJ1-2	CASSEVGQFLYGYTF	TGTGCCAGCAGTGAAGTGGGACAGTTTCTTTATGGCTACACCTTC
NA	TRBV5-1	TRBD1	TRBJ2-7	CASSLVRGPYEQYF	TGCGCCAGCAGCTTGGTCAGGGGGCCCTACGAGCAGTACTTC
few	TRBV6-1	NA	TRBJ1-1	CASSELQGSEAFF	TGTGCCAGCAGTGAACTTCAGGGGTCTGAAGCTTTCTTT
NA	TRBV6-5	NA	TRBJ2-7	CASSPTIDSTYEQYF	TGTGCCAGCAGTCCTACGATCGACAGTACCTACGAGCAGTACTTC
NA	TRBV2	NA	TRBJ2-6	CASSGAGANVLTF	TGTGCCAGCTCGGGGGCTGGGGCCAACGTCCTGACTTTC
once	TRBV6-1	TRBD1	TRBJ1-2	CASSRDRVGYGYTF	TGTGCCAGCAGCCGGGACAGGGTCGGCTATGGCTACACCTTC
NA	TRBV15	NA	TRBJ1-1	CATSDRTNTEAFF	TGTGCCACATCCGACAGGACGAACACTGAAGCTTTCTTT
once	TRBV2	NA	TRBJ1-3	CASSPGPNSGNTIYF	TGTGCCAGCAGTCCCGGACCGAACTCTGGAAACACCATATATTTT
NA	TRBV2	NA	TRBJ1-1	CASTDWGRGEAFF	TGTGCCAGCACCGACTGGGGTCGGGGCGAAGCTTTCTTT
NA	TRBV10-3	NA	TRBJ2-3	CAISEISDTQYF	TGTGCCATCAGTGAAATCAGCGATACGCAGTATTTT
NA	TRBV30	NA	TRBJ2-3	CALAAGSTDTQYF	TGTGCCCTGGCCGCTGGGAGCACAGATACGCAGTATTTT
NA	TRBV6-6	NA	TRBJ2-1	CASSFLLDEQFF	TGTGCCAGCAGTTTCCTCTTGGATGAGCAGTTCTTC
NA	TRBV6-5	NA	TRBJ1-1	CASFRGMNTEAFF	TGTGCCAGCTTCCGTGGGATGAACACTGAAGCTTTCTTT
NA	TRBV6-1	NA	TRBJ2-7	CASKGSTVHEQYF	TGTGCCAGCAAAGGGAGTACCGTTCACGAGCAGTACTTC
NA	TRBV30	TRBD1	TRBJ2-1	CAWNRGNEQFF	TGTGCCTGGAACAGGGGCAATGAGCAGTTCTTC
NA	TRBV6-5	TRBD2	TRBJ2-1	CASAGGWGEQFF	TGTGCCAGCGCGGGAGGGTGGGGTGAGCAGTTCTTC
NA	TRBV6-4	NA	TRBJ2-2	CASSEEPNTGELFF	TGTGCCAGTTCTGAAGAGCCGAACACCGGGGAGCTGTTTTTT
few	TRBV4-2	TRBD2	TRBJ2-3	CASSQRTSGKGADTQYF	TGTGCCAGCAGCCAGAGGACTAGCGGAAAGGGGGCAGATACGCAGTATTTT
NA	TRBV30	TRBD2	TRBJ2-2	CAWSGSAGARAGELFF	TGTGCCTGGAGTGGGTCGGCGGGAGCCCGCGCCGGGGAGCTGTTTTTT
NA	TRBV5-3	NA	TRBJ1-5	CARSNRGLNQPQHF	TGTGCCAGAAGCAACAGAGGATTAAATCAGCCCCAGCATTTT
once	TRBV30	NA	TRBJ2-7	CAWSPGQPRQYF	TGTGCCTGGAGTCCTGGACAGCCTAGGCAGTACTTC
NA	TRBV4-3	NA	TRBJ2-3	CASSQERVTSTDTQYF	TGCGCCAGCAGCCAAGAACGGGTGACTAGCACAGATACGCAGTATTTT
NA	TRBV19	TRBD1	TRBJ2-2	CASSVGDSYGELFF	TGTGCCAGTAGTGTGGGGGACAGTTACGGGGAGCTGTTTTTT
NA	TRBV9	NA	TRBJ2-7	CASSVAPRETYEQYF	TGTGCCAGCAGCGTCGCTCCCAGGGAAACCTACGAGCAGTACTTC
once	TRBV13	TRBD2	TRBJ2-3	CASSFLRLAGDTQYF	TGTGCCAGCAGTTTTCTGCGACTAGCGGGAGATACGCAGTATTTT
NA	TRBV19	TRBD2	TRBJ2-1	CASSTGLDNEQFF	TGTGCCAGTAGTACTGGACTAGACAATGAGCAGTTCTTC
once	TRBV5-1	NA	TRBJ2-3	CASSLESQPGGKDTQYF	TGCGCCAGCAGCTTGGAAAGCCAGCCTGGGGGGAAAGATACGCAGTATTTT
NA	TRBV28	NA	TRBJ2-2	CASKRTYTGELFF	TGTGCCAGCAAGCGAACCTACACCGGGGAGCTGTTTTTT
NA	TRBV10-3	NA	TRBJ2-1	CAISGFAEGINEQFF	TGTGCCATCAGTGGGTTCGCGGAGGGGATAAATGAGCAGTTCTTC
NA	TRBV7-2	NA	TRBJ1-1	CASSLDRYTEAFF	TGTGCCAGCAGCTTAGACAGGTACACTGAAGCTTTCTTT
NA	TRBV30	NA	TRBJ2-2	CAWSVEANTGELFF	TGTGCCTGGAGTGTAGAGGCGAACACCGGGGAGCTGTTTTTT
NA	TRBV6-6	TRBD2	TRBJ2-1	CASRGTSGGEYNEQFF	TGTGCCAGCAGGGGGACTAGCGGGGGAGAATACAATGAGCAGTTCTTC
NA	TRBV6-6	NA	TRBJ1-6	CASSYSAGENSPLHF	TGTGCCAGCAGTTACTCAGCGGGGGAGAATTCACCCCTCCACTTT
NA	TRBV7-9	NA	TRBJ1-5	CASRGEGSSNQPQHF	TGTGCCAGCAGGGGGGAGGGCAGTAGCAATCAGCCCCAGCATTTT
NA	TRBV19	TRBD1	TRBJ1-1	CASSSRTGLNTEAFF	TGTGCCAGTAGTTCGCGGACAGGGTTGAACACTGAAGCTTTCTTT
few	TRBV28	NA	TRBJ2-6	CASSSGEASGANVLTF	TGTGCCAGCAGTTCGGGGGAGGCCTCTGGGGCCAACGTCCTGACTTTC
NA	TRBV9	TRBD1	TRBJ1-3	CASSESTGFQTGNTIYF	TGTGCCAGCAGCGAATCGACAGGGTTTCAAACTGGAAACACCATATATTTT
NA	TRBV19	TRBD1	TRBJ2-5	CASSTTGTGVETQYF	TGTGCCAGTAGCACAACCGGGACAGGGGTCGAGACCCAGTACTTC
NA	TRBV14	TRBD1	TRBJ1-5	CASSQSPGQGASGNQPQHF	TGTGCCAGCAGCCAGTCTCCGGGACAGGGGGCGTCGGGCAATCAGCCCCAGCATTTT
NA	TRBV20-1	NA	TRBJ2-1	CSASLINEQFF	TGCAGTGCTAGCCTCATCAATGAGCAGTTCTTC
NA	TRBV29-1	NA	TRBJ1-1	CSVETQGARNTEAFF	TGCAGCGTTGAAACCCAGGGTGCTCGGAACACTGAAGCTTTCTTT